This TCR beta chain is from a study of tumor-infiltrating lymphocytes in primary liver carcinoma. Overall study: Samples returned roughly 3.5 to 8 million productive TCRbeta reads each. Read depth did not differ significantly between tissue types.

The tissue used was unsorted bulk material of 20-30 mg. RNA and DNA were co-extracted from it with the AllPrep DNA/RNA mini kit. Resecting the tumor surgically was how the patients' primary liver carcinoma was treated. Histology found more than 80% viable tumor cells per sample. Germline CDR1 is MNHEY and CDR2 is SVGEGT. This CDR3 spans 11 amino acids. Regarding this clonotype: The CDR3 end shows no conserved phenylalanine or tryptophan, and so a read error is likely.

With around 500 ng total RNA as template and a constant-region primer, TCR beta cDNA was made. Each TCR beta library was derived from three nested multiplex PCR rounds that employed slightly modified ARM-PCR. The two initial PCR rounds, approximately 10 cycles each, used TRBV1-TRBV30 forward and C-beta reverse primers. One entry per CDR3 protein results from TCRdb running MiXCR on the multiplex PCR reads. The repertoire holds more than 85,000 distinct CDR3 sequences, with roughly four fifths as singletons. The TCR was taken from a man aged 40-50 years with primary liver carcinoma and hepatitis B virus infection. The chain carries TRBV6-2 or TRBV6-3 and TRBJ1-1; tentative D call: TRBD1 (5 bases). Sequenced material: liver tumor tissue from sampling region 3. Subset denoted: tumor region T3, left-lateral pole. In DNA, the CDR3 is TGTGTCAACAGTGGGGGAGCAGAAGCTTTCTCT. Translation gives CVNSGGAEAFS.